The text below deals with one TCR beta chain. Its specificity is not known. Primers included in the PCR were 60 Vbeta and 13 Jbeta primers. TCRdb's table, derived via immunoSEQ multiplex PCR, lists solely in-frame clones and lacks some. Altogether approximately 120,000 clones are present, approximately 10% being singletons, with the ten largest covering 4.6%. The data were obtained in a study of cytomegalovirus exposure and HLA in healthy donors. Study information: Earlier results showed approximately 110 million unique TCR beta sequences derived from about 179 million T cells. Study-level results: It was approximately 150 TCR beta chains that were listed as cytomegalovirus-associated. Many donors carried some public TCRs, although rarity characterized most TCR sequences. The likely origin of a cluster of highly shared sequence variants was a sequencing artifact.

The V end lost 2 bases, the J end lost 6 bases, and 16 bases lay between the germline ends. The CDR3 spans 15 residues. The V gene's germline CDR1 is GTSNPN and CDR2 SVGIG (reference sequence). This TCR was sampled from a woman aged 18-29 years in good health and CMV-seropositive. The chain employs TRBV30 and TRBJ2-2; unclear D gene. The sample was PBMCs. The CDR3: CAWSRSTSGAGELFF. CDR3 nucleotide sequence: TGTGCCTGGAGTAGGTCTACCTCCGGAGCCGGGGAGCTGTTTTTT.